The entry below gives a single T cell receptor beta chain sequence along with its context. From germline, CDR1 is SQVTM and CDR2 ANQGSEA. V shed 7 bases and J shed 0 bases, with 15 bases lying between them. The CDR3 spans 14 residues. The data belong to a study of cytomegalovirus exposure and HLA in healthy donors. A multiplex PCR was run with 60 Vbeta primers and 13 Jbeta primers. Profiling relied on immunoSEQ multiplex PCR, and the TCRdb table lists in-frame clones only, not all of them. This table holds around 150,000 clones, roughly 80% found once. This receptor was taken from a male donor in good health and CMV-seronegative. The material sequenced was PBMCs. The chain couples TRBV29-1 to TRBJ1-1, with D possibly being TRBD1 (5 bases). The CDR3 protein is CSAYPLRVNTEAFF. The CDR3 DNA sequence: TGCAGCGCCTACCCTCTCAGGGTGAACACTGAAGCTTTCTTT.